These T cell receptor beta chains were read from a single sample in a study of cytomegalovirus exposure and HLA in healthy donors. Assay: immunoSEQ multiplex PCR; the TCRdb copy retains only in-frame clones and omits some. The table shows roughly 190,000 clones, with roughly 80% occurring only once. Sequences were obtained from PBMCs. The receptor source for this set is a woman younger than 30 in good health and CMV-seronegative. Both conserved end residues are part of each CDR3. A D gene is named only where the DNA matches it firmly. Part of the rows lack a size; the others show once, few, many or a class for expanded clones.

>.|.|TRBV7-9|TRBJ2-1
CASSFIEEAYNEQFF
TGTGCCAGCAGCTTCATAGAGGAAGCCTACAATGAGCAGTTCTTC
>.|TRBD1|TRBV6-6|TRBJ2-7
CAIAGTGGPYEQYF
TGTGCCATCGCCGGGACAGGGGGCCCCTACGAGCAGTACTTC
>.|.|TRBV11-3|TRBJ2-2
CASSLDAGRNTGELFF
TGTGCCAGCAGCTTAGACGCCGGGAGGAACACCGGGGAGCTGTTTTTT
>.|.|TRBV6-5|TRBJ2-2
CASSSLGVTNTGELFF
TGTGCCAGCAGTTCCTTAGGGGTTACGAACACCGGGGAGCTGTTTTTT
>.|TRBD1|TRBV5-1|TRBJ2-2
CASSHGTGTNTGELFF
TGCGCCAGCAGCCACGGGACAGGGACCAACACCGGGGAGCTGTTTTTT
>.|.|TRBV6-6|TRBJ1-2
CASRIRQVVYGYTF
TGTGCCAGCAGGATACGGCAGGTTGTCTATGGCTACACCTTC
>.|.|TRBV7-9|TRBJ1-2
CASSPFDTRTNYGYTF
TGTGCCAGCAGCCCCTTCGATACGAGAACTAACTATGGCTACACCTTC
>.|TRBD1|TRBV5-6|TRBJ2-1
CASSLGQGRNEQFF
TGTGCCAGCAGCTTGGGACAGGGGAGGAATGAGCAGTTCTTC
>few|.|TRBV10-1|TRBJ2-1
CASSESTGSNEQFF
TGCGCCAGCAGTGAGTCGACGGGTTCCAATGAGCAGTTCTTC
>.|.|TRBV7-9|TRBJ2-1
CASSLSGNEQFF
TGTGCCAGCAGCTTGAGCGGAAATGAGCAGTTCTTC
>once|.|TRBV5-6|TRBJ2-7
CAAIPQPRQNSYEQYF
TGTGCCGCCATCCCGCAACCGCGACAGAACTCCTACGAGCAGTACTTC
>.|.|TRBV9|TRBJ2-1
CASSVAQEDLRNEQFF
TGTGCCAGCAGCGTAGCTCAGGAGGACCTACGCAATGAGCAGTTCTTC
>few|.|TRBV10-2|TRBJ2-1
CASSTSSYNEQFF
TGCGCCAGCAGTACTAGCTCTTACAATGAGCAGTTCTTC
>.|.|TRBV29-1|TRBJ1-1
CSVAHLGGTEAFF
TGCAGCGTCGCCCACTTGGGGGGCACTGAAGCTTTCTTT
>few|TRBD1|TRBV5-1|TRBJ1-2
CASSLQGAYNYGYTF
TGCGCCAGCAGCCTACAGGGGGCTTATAACTATGGCTACACCTTC
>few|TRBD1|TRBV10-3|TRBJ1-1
CAISEGQGLGSEAFF
TGTGCCATCAGTGAGGGACAGGGCCTGGGGTCTGAAGCTTTCTTT
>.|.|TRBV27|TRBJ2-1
CASSLTSTYNEQFF
TGTGCCAGCAGTTTGACAAGCACCTACAATGAGCAGTTCTTC
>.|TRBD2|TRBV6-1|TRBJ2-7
CASSDLAGAGYEQYF
TGTGCCAGCAGTGACCTAGCGGGAGCGGGCTACGAGCAGTACTTC
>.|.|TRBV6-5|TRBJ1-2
CASSRSTVNYDYTF
TGTGCCAGCAGTAGATCAACGGTTAACTATGACTACACCTTC
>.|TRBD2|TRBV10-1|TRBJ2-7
CATGSGSAPHEQYF
TGCGCCACCGGAAGCGGGAGTGCACCCCACGAGCAGTACTTC
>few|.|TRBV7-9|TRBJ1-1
CASRTRDTKNTEAFF
TGTGCCAGCAGAACCCGGGACACCAAGAACACTGAAGCTTTCTTT
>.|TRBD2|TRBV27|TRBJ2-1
CASSFGGRASYNEQFF
TGTGCCAGCAGTTTCGGCGGGAGGGCCTCCTACAATGAGCAGTTCTTC
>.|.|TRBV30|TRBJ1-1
CAWSWTGNTEAFF
TGTGCCTGGAGTTGGACGGGAAACACTGAAGCTTTCTTT
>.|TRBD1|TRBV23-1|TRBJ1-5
CASSGTGGNQPQHF
TGCGCCAGCAGTGGGACAGGAGGCAATCAGCCCCAGCATTTT
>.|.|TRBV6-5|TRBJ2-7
CASSYSGGTYEQYF
TGTGCCAGCAGTTATTCGGGGGGCACCTACGAGCAGTACTTC
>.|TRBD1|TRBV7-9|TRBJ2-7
CSSSRQGAERYEQYF
TGTTCCAGCAGCCGGCAGGGGGCTGAACGGTACGAGCAGTACTTC
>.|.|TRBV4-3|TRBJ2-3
CASSQEVLGSVLDTQYF
TGCGCCAGCAGCCAAGAGGTTCTAGGTTCGGTTTTAGATACGCAGTATTTT
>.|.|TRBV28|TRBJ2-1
CASSSPAAPSYNEQFF
TGTGCCAGCAGTTCCCCTGCTGCACCCAGCTACAATGAGCAGTTCTTC
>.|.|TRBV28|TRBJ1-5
CASSLSRGTGTSGSQHF
TGTGCCAGCAGTTTATCTCGCGGGACGGGGACTTCAGGATCCCAGCATTTT
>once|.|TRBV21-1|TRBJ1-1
CASILATQPEAFF
TGTGCCAGCATCCTAGCCACCCAACCTGAAGCTTTCTTT